The following is a T cell receptor (beta chain) sequence with its context. These data come from a study of blood T cell repertoires in COVID-19. Overall study context: COVID-19 samples collected from the United States, Italy and Spain covered acute and convalescent phases. From T cells, B-cell-depleted T cells, or PBMCs came the material, which was cDNA or gDNA.

Measured with immunoSEQ multiplex PCR; TCRdb has only the in-frame clones, and not every one. The table records a few hundred thousand clones, roughly 85% of them present only once. Trimming shortened V by 11 bases and J by 7 bases, and 18 bases separated the two germline ends. CDR1 and CDR2 from the germline V gene are LGHNT and FRNRAP. The CDR3 consists of 13 residues. This chain links TRBV12-5 with TRBJ1-5; D is perhaps TRBD1 (6 bases). What was sequenced was peripheral blood. This receptor was identified in a human donor in a cohort sampled during active COVID-19. The CDR3 here is CAGQGRERQPQHF. CDR3 DNA sequence: TGTGCTGGTCAGGGGAGGGAAAGGCAGCCCCAGCATTTT.